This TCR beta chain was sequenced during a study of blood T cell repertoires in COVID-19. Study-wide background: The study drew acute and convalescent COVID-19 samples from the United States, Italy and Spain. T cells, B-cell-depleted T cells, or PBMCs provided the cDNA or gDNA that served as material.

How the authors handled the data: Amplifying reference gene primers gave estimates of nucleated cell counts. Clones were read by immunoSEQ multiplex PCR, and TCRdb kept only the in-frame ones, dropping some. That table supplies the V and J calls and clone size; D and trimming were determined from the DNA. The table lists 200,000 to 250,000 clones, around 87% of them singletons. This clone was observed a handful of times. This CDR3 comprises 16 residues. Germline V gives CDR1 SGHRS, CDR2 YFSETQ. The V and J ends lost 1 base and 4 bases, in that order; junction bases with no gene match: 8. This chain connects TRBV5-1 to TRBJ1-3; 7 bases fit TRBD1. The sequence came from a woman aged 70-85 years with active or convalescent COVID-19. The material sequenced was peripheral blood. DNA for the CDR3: TGCGCCAGCAGCTTGATGGAGGGGGCGAAGGGAAACACCATATATTTT. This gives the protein CASSLMEGAKGNTIYF.